This is a list of T cell receptor beta chains from one sample in a study of glioma-infiltrating T cells. TCRdb reprocessed the multiplex PCR reads via MiXCR and lists one record per CDR3 protein. The sample carries 150,000 to 200,000 distinct CDR3 sequences, 32% recorded once. What was sequenced was glioma tissue, nonneoplastic brain tissue, or PBMCs (not recorded which). The source of these receptors is a human donor with low-grade glioma or glioblastoma, undergoing nonglioma brain surgery, or in good health (not recorded which). The CDR3 runs from the conserved cysteine through the conserved F or W. A row's size may be missing; if present it is once, few, many or a size class.

J: TRBJ1-4; size: NA; V: TRBV19; CDR3: CVSSLGAWRTNEKLFF
J: TRBJ2-7; size: many; V: TRBV20-1; CDR3: CSATGQALGEQYF
J: TRBJ2-7; size: NA; V: TRBV5-1; CDR3: CASSLEVQREQYF
J: TRBJ2-3; size: few; V: TRBV7-3; CDR3: CASSLTGRPDTQYF
J: TRBJ1-2; size: once; V: TRBV14; CDR3: CASSQDRWGGADGYTF
J: TRBJ1-6; size: many; V: TRBV7-9; CDR3: CASSWDRRNSPLHF
J: TRBJ2-1; size: once; V: TRBV6-6; CDR3: CASRPGHYNERFF
J: TRBJ2-1; size: many; V: TRBV4-1; CDR3: CASSPLREINEQFF
J: TRBJ2-1; size: many; V: TRBV4-1; CDR3: CASSQDRGGPYNEQFF
J: TRBJ2-7; size: many; V: TRBV20-1; CDR3: CSAHSGRASEQYF
J: TRBJ2-7; size: once; V: TRBV6-2/TRBV6-3; CDR3: CASSDRDRGFYEQYF
J: TRBJ2-5; size: few; V: TRBV19; CDR3: CASRQAGETQYF
J: TRBJ1-1; size: many; V: TRBV5-5; CDR3: CASSRGLNTEAFF
J: TRBJ2-6; size: few; V: TRBV12-3/TRBV12-4; CDR3: CASSLAGFGANVLTF
J: TRBJ2-7; size: many; V: TRBV2; CDR3: CASESGTGSYEQYF
J: TRBJ1-5; size: many; V: TRBV5-4; CDR3: CASSLQGAYEPQHF
J: TRBJ1-5; size: NA; V: TRBV4-3; CDR3: CASSQERGVGGNQPQHF
J: TRBJ2-7; size: many; V: TRBV20-1; CDR3: CSAFPSGGYEQYF
J: TRBJ1-5; size: many; V: TRBV27; CDR3: CASSLFGNQPQHF
J: TRBJ2-7; size: NA; V: TRBV9; CDR3: CASSVEPSGSLYEQYF
J: TRBJ2-7; size: many; V: TRBV2; CDR3: CASSTGGLTYEQYF
J: TRBJ2-7; size: NA; V: TRBV7-9; CDR3: CASSSSTGSRPYEQYF
J: TRBJ2-1; size: many; V: TRBV7-2; CDR3: CASSLRQVVYNERQFF